The 22 T cell receptor beta chains below all came from one sample that was sequenced in a study of cytomegalovirus exposure and HLA in healthy donors. 13 Jbeta primers and 60 Vbeta primers were used for the PCR. Clones were sequenced by immunoSEQ multiplex PCR, and TCRdb holds only the in-frame ones, with some missing. The data hold approximately 210,000 clones, with 81% observed a single time. The sequencing input was PBMCs. These receptors were collected from a young man in good health and CMV-seronegative.

This sequence joins TRBV9 and TRBJ1-5; no definite D call. The CDR3 is 15 amino acids. Per the germline V gene, CDR1 is SGDLS and CDR2 is YYNGEE. The ends were cut back, 0 bases at V and 4 bases at J, with 11 bases in the middle. CDR3 in DNA: TGTGCCAGCAGCGTAGGAGGGAGCGGTAATCAGCCCCAGCATTTT. Protein sequence: CASSVGGSGNQPQHF.

The rearrangement joins TRBV30 to TRBJ2-7; no definite D call. This CDR3 spans 13 amino acids. Germline loops: CDR1 GTSNPN, CDR2 SVGIG (reference sequence). V shed 0 bases and J shed 0 bases, with 6 bases lying between them. This chain's CDR3 is CAWSVLGSYEQYF. Written as DNA, the CDR3 is TGTGCCTGGAGTGTACTCGGCTCCTACGAGCAGTACTTC.

The chain carries TRBV2 and TRBJ1-3; the D gene is possibly TRBD1 (5 bases). Germline CDR1 SNHLY, CDR2 FYNNEI. The CDR3 covers 17 residues. V lost 7 bases and J lost 0, with 19 bases in between. The CDR3 spells CASIKDINLPSGNTIYF. CDR3 coding DNA: TGTGCCAGCATTAAGGACATAAACCTACCCTCTGGAAACACCATATATTTT.

V usage is TRBV10-1 and J usage is TRBJ2-5; 8 bases are a match to TRBD1. Germline CDR1 reads WNHNN; CDR2 reads SYGVQD (reference sequence). The CDR3 is made up of 13 amino acids. The ends lost 9 bases at V and 5 bases at J; junction bases unmatched: 8. The CDR3 spells CASQRTGRETQYF. The CDR3, as DNA: TGCGCCAGTCAGCGGACAGGGAGGGAGACCCAGTACTTC.

The rearrangement uses TRBV6-5 and TRBJ2-2; D is perhaps TRBD1 (6 bases). Between the trimmed V and J ends, which lost 3 bases and 7 bases, there was a span of 15 bases. Germline V CDR1 and CDR2: MNHEY, SVGAGI. This CDR3 spans 15 amino acids. The CDR3 sequence is CASSYNRVVIGELFF. DNA of the CDR3: TGTGCCAGCAGTTATAACAGGGTAGTCATCGGGGAGCTGTTTTTT.

The chain employs TRBV4-3 and TRBJ1-4; D is uncertain. V lost 0 bases and J 7 bases, leaving 9 bases between the germline ends. Germline V lookup: CDR1 LGHNA, CDR2 YSLEER. The CDR3 loop spans 14 amino acids. Here the CDR3 reads CASSQDHRGEKLFF. CDR3 DNA sequence: TGCGCCAGCAGCCAAGATCACCGGGGTGAAAAACTGTTTTTT.

The V gene is TRBV2, the J gene TRBJ2-2, with 9 bases fitting TRBD1. Germline CDR1 is SNHLY and CDR2 is FYNNEI. The CDR3 covers 14 residues. V lost 7 bases and J lost 6; bases outside the gene matches: 6. The CDR3 DNA follows: TGTGCCAGCACCCCCCGGACAGGGGCCGGGGAGCTGTTTTTT. As protein: CASTPRTGAGELFF.

The J gene is TRBJ2-5, the V gene TRBV30; D is perhaps TRBD2 (5 bases). Germline lookup yields CDR1 GTSNPN and CDR2 SVGIG (reference sequence). The CDR3 covers 13 residues. V was trimmed by 0 bases and J by 4 bases, leaving 9 bases between them. In DNA form, the CDR3 reads TGTGCCTGGAGTGTTTCCGGAGGAGAGACCCAGTACTTC. Translation: CAWSVSGGETQYF.

The chain combines TRBV29-1 with TRBJ1-2; tentatively, D is TRBD1 (5 bases). Trimming took off 4 bases at V and 3 bases at J, with 9 bases between the two ends. The CDR3 runs 12 residues. CDR1 is SQVTM, CDR2 ANQGSEA, per germline. Here the CDR3 DNA reads TGCAGCGTTGGGGGGGAATACTATGGCTACACCTTC. Amino acids: CSVGGEYYGYTF.

The chain combines TRBV7-8 with TRBJ1-5; 10 bases fit TRBD1. The J segment lost 9 bases and the V segment lost 5 bases, leaving 13 bases of the junction unmatched. CDR1 and CDR2 from the germline V gene are SGHVS and FQNEAQ. The CDR3 runs to 16 residues. CDR3 sequence: CASSPGGQGVIRPQHF. The CDR3 bases are TGTGCCAGCAGCCCGGGAGGACAGGGGGTGATCAGGCCCCAGCATTTT.

This clone has only a few counts. The chain carries TRBV7-9 and TRBJ1-1; 11 bases are shared with TRBD1. The ends lost 0 bases at V and 1 base at J; junction bases unmatched: 10. Per germline, CDR1 SEHNR and CDR2 FQNEAQ (reference sequence). The CDR3 runs to 19 residues. The CDR3 DNA is TGTGCCAGCAGCTTAGCGGGTAGGGACAGGGGGTCATCGAACACTGAAGCTTTCTTT. The encoded protein is CASSLAGRDRGSSNTEAFF.

This chain connects TRBV9 to TRBJ2-1; D gene ambiguous. The CDR3 is made up of 12 amino acids. CDR1 and CDR2 (germline): SGDLS, YYNGEE. Trimming shortened V by 3 bases and J by 7 bases, and 8 bases separated the two germline ends. CDR3 region: CASSGGENEQFF. CDR3 in DNA: TGTGCCAGCAGCGGAGGAGAGAATGAGCAGTTCTTC. Filled out from reference TRBV9 and TRBJ2-1, the complete variable domain reads DSGVTQTPKHLITATGQRVTLRCSPRSGDLSVYWYQQSLDQGLQFLIQYYNGEERAKGNILERFSAQQFPDLHSELNLSSLELGDSALYFCASSGGENEQFFGPGTRLTVL.

The V and J genes are TRBV7-2 and TRBJ2-2; no reliable D call. Germline V gene lookup returns CDR1 SGHTA and CDR2 FQGNSA. The CDR3 contains 14 residues. Between the trimmed V and J ends, which lost 2 bases and 8 bases, there was a span of 12 bases. CDR3 residues: CASSLRDEVGELFF. For the CDR3, the DNA is TGTGCCAGCAGCTTAAGAGATGAGGTTGGGGAGCTGTTTTTT.

The CDR3 DNA reads as TGCAGCGTTTCAGGGACTAGCGGATTCACAGATACGCAGTATTTT. The encoded protein is CSVSGTSGFTDTQYF. The chain employs TRBV29-1 and TRBJ2-3; 11 nucleotides align to TRBD2. The germline gives CDR1 SQVTM, CDR2 ANQGSEA. CDR3 size: 15 residues. J was trimmed by 2 bases and V by 5 bases; bases with no gene match: 6.

This chain links TRBV12-5 with TRBJ1-2; TRBD1 is a possible D gene (5 bases). The CDR3 has 12 amino acids. V lost 5 bases and J lost 8, with 12 bases in between. The germline V gene has CDR1 LGHNT and CDR2 FRNRAP. The CDR3 DNA reads as TGTGCTAGTGGTGCCTGGGAGGGGGGCTACACCTTC. This encodes CASGAWEGGYTF.

The chain couples TRBV27 to TRBJ2-2; TRBD1 agrees at 9 bases. The V and J ends lost 2 bases and 2 bases, in that order; junction bases with no gene match: 0. The germline V gene has CDR1 MNHEY and CDR2 SMNVEV (reference sequence). This CDR3 spans 15 amino acids. The CDR3, as DNA: TGTGCCAGCAGTTTAACAGGGGGCAACACCGGGGAGCTGTTTTTT. This sequence encodes CASSLTGGNTGELFF.

The rearrangement uses TRBV9 and TRBJ2-7; 7 nucleotides align to TRBD2. V was pared by 4 bases and J by 5 bases, with 15 bases of the junction left unmatched. Germline values: CDR1 SGDLS, CDR2 YYNGEE. This CDR3 comprises 16 residues. The CDR3 reads CASSPKFGGDGNEQYF. Here the CDR3 DNA reads TGTGCCAGCAGCCCAAAATTTGGGGGGGATGGCAACGAGCAGTACTTC.

The genes are TRBV6-5 and TRBJ2-5; 7 bases fit TRBD2. Trimming at V came to 5 bases and at J to 2 bases, leaving 2 bases not matched to a gene. CDR1 MNHEY and CDR2 SVGAGI come from the germline V gene. This CDR3 comprises 13 residues. CDR3 region: CASSPSGQETQYF. CDR3 bases: TGTGCCAGCAGTCCTAGCGGTCAAGAGACCCAGTACTTC.

The chain has TRBV9 and TRBJ2-1, with D possibly TRBD2 on 6 matching bases. This CDR3 is 18 amino acids long. CDR1 is SGDLS and CDR2 is YYNGEE in the germline V gene. With 3 bases removed from V and 1 base from J, the gap between germline ends came to 20 bases. CDR3: CASSDPPTGAASYNEQFF. As DNA, the CDR3 is TGTGCCAGCAGCGACCCCCCGACGGGAGCTGCGTCCTACAATGAGCAGTTCTTC.

The V and J genes are TRBV25-1 and TRBJ1-2, with a possible D match to TRBD1 (6 bases). Germline loops: CDR1 MGHDK, CDR2 SYGVNS. The CDR3 runs to 13 residues. Trimming pared 2 bases from V and 5 bases from J, leaving 9 bases between. CDR3 sequence reads: CASSEGGGYGYTF. In DNA form, the CDR3 reads TGTGCCAGCAGTGAAGGGGGCGGGTATGGCTACACCTTC.

The V call is TRBV5-5, the J call TRBJ2-2; maybe TRBD2 (6 bases). V lost 0 bases and J lost 5, with 8 bases in between. This CDR3 contains 14 residues. Looked up from germline, CDR1 is SGHKS and CDR2 is YYEKEE (reference sequence). The CDR3 sequence: CASSLGGGTGELFF. The CDR3 nucleotides read TGTGCCAGCAGCTTGGGGGGAGGTACCGGGGAGCTGTTTTTT.

This clone was recorded a few times. At one boundary the junction diverges from the germline segment, which might be a read error. The chain combines TRBV7-9 with TRBJ1-1; D is perhaps TRBD1 (6 bases). The CDR3 totals 13 residues. Germline CDR1 is SEHNR and CDR2 is FQNEAQ (reference sequence). Written as DNA, the CDR3 is TGTTCCAGCAGCTTATTACAGGGTACTGAAGCTTTCTTT. Its protein product is CSSSLLQGTEAFF.